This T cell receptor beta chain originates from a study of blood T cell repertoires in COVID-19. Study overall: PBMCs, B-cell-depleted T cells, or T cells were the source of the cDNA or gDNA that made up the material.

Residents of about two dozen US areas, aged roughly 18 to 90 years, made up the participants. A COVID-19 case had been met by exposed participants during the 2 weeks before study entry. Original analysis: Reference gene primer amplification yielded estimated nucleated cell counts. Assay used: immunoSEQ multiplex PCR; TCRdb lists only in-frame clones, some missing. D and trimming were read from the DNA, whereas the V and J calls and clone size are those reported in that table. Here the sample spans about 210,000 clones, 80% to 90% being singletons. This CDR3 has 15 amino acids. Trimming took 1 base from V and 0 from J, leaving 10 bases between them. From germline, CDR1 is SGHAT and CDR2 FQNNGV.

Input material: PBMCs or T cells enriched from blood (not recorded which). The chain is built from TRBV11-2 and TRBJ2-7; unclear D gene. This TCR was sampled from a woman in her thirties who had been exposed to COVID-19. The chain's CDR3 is CASSLVQISSYEQYF. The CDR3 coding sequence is TGTGCCAGCAGCTTAGTCCAGATCAGCTCCTACGAGCAGTACTTC.